This passage covers 20 T cell receptor beta chains from one sample sequenced in a study of cytomegalovirus exposure and HLA in healthy donors. PCR was performed using 60 Vbeta and 13 Jbeta primers. Assay: immunoSEQ multiplex PCR; the TCRdb copy retains only in-frame clones and omits some. This repertoire shows approximately 110,000 clones, about 74% found once; its top ten account for 4% to 5%. Sequencing was done on a sample of PBMCs. The receptors derive from a woman between 50 and 59 years old in good health and CMV-seropositive.

The gene calls are TRBV28 and TRBJ1-2; D unresolved. Germline V gives CDR1 MDHEN, CDR2 SYDVKM. The CDR3 totals 13 residues. Trimming removed 0 bases at V and 5 bases at J, with 7 bases between. CDR3 sequence (DNA): TGTGCCAGCAGTTTATGGCCCGAGTATGGCTACACCTTC. Amino acid sequence: CASSLWPEYGYTF.

V usage is TRBV2 and J usage is TRBJ2-5, with D maybe TRBD2 (7 bases). Germline V gives CDR1 SNHLY, CDR2 FYNNEI. With 6 bases removed from V and 2 bases from J, the gap between germline ends came to 13 bases. CDR3 size: 14 residues. As DNA, the CDR3 is TGTGCCAGCAGGGGGGGGACACCGCAAGAGACCCAGTACTTC. Translation gives CASRGGTPQETQYF.

CDR3 amino acids: CASSLALAGTGANTEAFF. CDR3 bases: TGTGCCAGCAGCTTAGCGCTAGCAGGGACAGGCGCGAACACTGAAGCTTTCTTT. V gene TRBV11-2 combines with J gene TRBJ1-1; 8 nucleotides line up with TRBD1. The CDR3 covers 18 residues. After removal of 1 base from V and 1 base from J, the junction contained 11 bases not matched to a gene. Germline V gives CDR1 SGHAT, CDR2 FQNNGV.

The chain is built from TRBV19 and TRBJ1-5; 8 bases align to TRBD1. CDR1 and CDR2 from the germline V gene are LNHDA and SQIVND (reference sequence). The J segment lost 5 bases and the V segment lost 4 bases, leaving 1 base of the junction unmatched. This CDR3 region has 13 residues. The CDR3 spells CASSTGGYQPQHF. DNA for the CDR3: TGTGCCAGTAGTACAGGGGGCTATCAGCCCCAGCATTTT.

The chain employs TRBV19 and TRBJ1-1; possibly TRBD1 for D (5 bases). V lost 5 bases and J lost 4, with 11 bases in between. This CDR3 comprises 13 residues. Germline V lookup: CDR1 LNHDA, CDR2 SQIVND (reference sequence). The CDR3 DNA is TGTGCCAGTAGTCGTTCGGGGGGCACTGAAGCTTTCTTT. As protein: CASSRSGGTEAFF.

The CDR3 loop is CASSIPDRFYNEQFF. DNA of the CDR3: TGCGCCAGCAGCATTCCGGACAGGTTCTACAATGAGCAGTTCTTC. The chain joins TRBV5-1 to TRBJ2-1; 7 bases line up with TRBD1. The CDR3 contains 15 residues. Looked up from germline, CDR1 is SGHRS and CDR2 is YFSETQ. Trimming at V came to 4 bases and at J to 3 bases, leaving 7 bases not matched to a gene.

The J gene is TRBJ2-1, the V gene TRBV6-1, with D maybe TRBD2 (5 bases). This CDR3 region has 12 residues. Germline assignment: CDR1 MNHNS and CDR2 SASEGT. Deletions cut 1 base from V and 9 bases from J, with 7 bases between. CDR3 loop: CASSEDRGEQFF. CDR3 sequence (DNA): TGTGCCAGCAGTGAAGACCGGGGTGAGCAGTTCTTC.

This clone has a handful of counts. This chain links TRBV25-1 with TRBJ1-2, with TRBD1 matching 7 bases. V shed 4 bases and J 4 bases; nucleotides not matched to a gene: 9. The germline gives CDR1 MGHDK, CDR2 SYGVNS. This CDR3 region has 15 residues. The CDR3 spells CASSGTGTEVYGYTF. The CDR3 DNA reads as TGTGCCAGCAGTGGAACCGGGACAGAGGTCTATGGCTACACCTTC.

V is TRBV5-1 and J is TRBJ1-6; D not resolved. This CDR3 has 16 residues. Germline V gives CDR1 SGHRS, CDR2 YFSETQ. V lost 0 bases and J 5 bases, leaving 12 bases between the germline ends. CDR3 bases: TGCGCCAGCAGCTTGGCGCCGCAGAAAAATAATTCACCCCTCCACTTT. This codes for CASSLAPQKNNSPLHF.

This clone is medium-sized in the sample. Other DNA sequences in the sample encode the same CDR3. This chain joins TRBV7-9 and TRBJ1-3; D perhaps matches TRBD1 (6 bases). The CDR3 covers 15 residues. Trimming shortened V by 2 bases and J by 4 bases, and 12 bases separated the two germline ends. Germline assignment: CDR1 SEHNR and CDR2 FQNEAQ (reference sequence). CDR3 in amino acids: CASSLQQGAGNTIYF. CDR3 nucleotide sequence: TGTGCCAGCAGCTTACAACAGGGCGCGGGAAACACCATATATTTT.

The chain employs TRBV6-5 and TRBJ2-2; D gene uncertain. Trimming removed 0 bases at V and 2 bases at J, with 10 bases between. Germline V gene data show CDR1 as MNHEY and CDR2 as SVGAGI. This CDR3 spans 16 amino acids. CDR3 DNA sequence: TGTGCCAGCAGTTACTCGAATCAGGCCAACACCGGGGAGCTGTTTTTT. Amino acid sequence: CASSYSNQANTGELFF.

V gene TRBV28 combines with J gene TRBJ1-5; D gene uncertain. Per germline, CDR1 MDHEN and CDR2 SYDVKM. Trimming took 5 bases from V and 4 from J, leaving 9 bases between them. The CDR3 has 13 amino acids. CDR3 sequence (DNA): TGTGCCAGCAGTCTAGACGGGAATCAGCCCCAGCATTTT. Translated, it gives CASSLDGNQPQHF.

The chain uses TRBV5-8 and TRBJ1-5; maybe TRBD1 (5 bases). Trimming pared 4 bases from V and 5 bases from J, leaving 16 bases between. Germline CDR1 is SGHTS and CDR2 is YDEGEE. This CDR3 has 15 residues. The CDR3 DNA is TGTGCCAGCAGCCCCCGCGACTCGGGGGATCAGCCCCAGCATTTT. This translates into CASSPRDSGDQPQHF.

The chain carries TRBV6-1 and TRBJ2-5; D possibly corresponds to TRBD1 (5 bases). Trimming cost V 6 bases and J 4 bases, with 18 bases left between them. The CDR3 extends over 15 amino acids. The germline CDR1 and CDR2 sequences are MNHNS and SASEGT. The CDR3 is CASSRTTGPSETQYF. For the CDR3, the DNA is TGTGCCAGCAGCCGGACCACAGGTCCGTCAGAGACCCAGTACTTC.

The table lists this clone with a few counts. The V and J genes are TRBV7-2 and TRBJ2-7; D is uncertain. Germline V lookup: CDR1 SGHTA, CDR2 FQGNSA. The CDR3 loop spans 12 amino acids. Trimming stripped 2 bases from V and 3 bases from J, with 5 bases between. The CDR3 protein is CASSLTNYEQYF. CDR3 DNA: TGTGCCAGCAGCTTAACAAACTACGAGCAGTACTTC.

This clone has just a few counts. The rearrangement links TRBV7-9 to TRBJ1-3; 7 nucleotides agree with TRBD1. Trimming at V came to 1 base and at J to 1 base, leaving 1 base not matched to a gene. The CDR3 totals 15 residues. Looked up from germline, CDR1 is SEHNR and CDR2 is FQNEAQ (reference sequence). The CDR3 here is CASSLDRGSGNTIYF. The CDR3 nucleotides are TGTGCCAGCAGCTTAGACAGGGGATCTGGAAACACCATATATTTT. The entire variable domain, with the rest obtained from reference TRBV7-9 and TRBJ1-3, is as follows: DTGVSQNPRHKITKRGQNVTFRCDPISEHNRLYWYRQTLGQGPEFLTYFQNEAQLEKSRLLSDRFSAERPKGSFSTLEIQRTEQGDSAMYLCASSLDRGSGNTIYFGEGSWLTVV.

This rearrangement joins TRBV9 to TRBJ1-2; D is unclear. Germline CDR1 reads SGDLS; CDR2 reads YYNGEE. The CDR3 is 15 residues long. Trimming took off 0 bases at V and 2 bases at J, with 11 bases between the two ends. The CDR3 is CASSVEQNPNYGYTF. The CDR3 nucleotides read TGTGCCAGCAGCGTAGAACAGAACCCCAACTATGGCTACACCTTC.

CDR3 sequence reads: CASSPQGMETQYF. Here the CDR3 DNA reads TGCGCCAGCAGCCCACAGGGGATGGAGACCCAGTACTTC. The chain is built from TRBV4-1 and TRBJ2-5; 7 bases match TRBD1. V dropped 4 bases and J dropped 5; count of bases not matched to a gene: 4. Germline CDR1 reads MGHRA; CDR2 reads YSYEKL. The CDR3 runs 13 residues.

The V call is TRBV7-9, the J call TRBJ2-2, with 8 bases matching TRBD1. V shed 5 bases, J shed 6 bases, and the junction held 2 bases outside the gene matches. The CDR3 is 13 amino acids. The germline V gene encodes CDR1 SEHNR and CDR2 FQNEAQ (reference sequence). This CDR3 reads CASSGGQAGELFF. The CDR3 DNA sequence: TGTGCCAGCAGCGGGGGACAGGCCGGGGAGCTGTTTTTT.

This clone was seen a single time. V and J are TRBV6-6 and TRBJ1-5, with D possibly matching TRBD1 (6 bases). Germline loops: CDR1 MNHNY, CDR2 SVGAGI (reference sequence). Between the trimmed V and J ends, which lost 4 bases and 9 bases, there was a span of 16 bases. The CDR3 contains 14 residues. The chain's CDR3 is CASSFFGRGRPQHF. The CDR3 bases are TGTGCCAGCAGTTTTTTCGGCAGGGGTAGGCCCCAGCATTTT.